The rows below give T cell receptor beta chains drawn from one sample of a study of CD8 T cells in ankylosing spondylitis. TCRdb re-called the 5' RACE reads through MiXCR, storing one row per CDR3 protein. The sample holds about 130,000 distinct CDR3 sequences; over 15% are singletons and the top ten take 33%. Sequencing was done on a sample of blood, either unsorted or a sorted T cell fraction (not recorded which). These receptor sequences come from a male donor with ankylosing spondylitis. CDR3s include the opening cysteine and the closing phenylalanine or tryptophan. A D gene is named only where the DNA matches it firmly.

>TRBJ2-2|-|TRBV14
CASSQGFQGANTGELFF
>TRBJ2-5|-|TRBV5-6
CASNQDIFETQYF
>TRBJ2-1|TRBD1|TRBV19
CASSTNRGNEQFF
>TRBJ2-7|-|TRBV7-9
CASSSHPQGLFYEQYF
>TRBJ2-1|-|TRBV27
CASSPSGTNEQFF
>TRBJ1-2|-|TRBV3-1
CASSQGAGRYGYTF
>TRBJ2-7|TRBD1|TRBV20-1
CSADGTGGNEQYF
>TRBJ2-1|-|TRBV14
CASSQRGGSPGDEQFF
>TRBJ2-7|-|TRBV9
CASSPPGTPWEQYF
>TRBJ2-3|-|TRBV7-9
CASSLVSGSQADTQYF
>TRBJ2-2|TRBD2|TRBV28
CASSPLAGLWNGELFF
>TRBJ1-1|-|TRBV18
CASSPSSNGGGGTEAFF
>TRBJ1-6|TRBD1|TRBV27
CASSPGTGGRSLHF
>TRBJ2-3|-|TRBV6-1
CASSEAAASTDTQYF